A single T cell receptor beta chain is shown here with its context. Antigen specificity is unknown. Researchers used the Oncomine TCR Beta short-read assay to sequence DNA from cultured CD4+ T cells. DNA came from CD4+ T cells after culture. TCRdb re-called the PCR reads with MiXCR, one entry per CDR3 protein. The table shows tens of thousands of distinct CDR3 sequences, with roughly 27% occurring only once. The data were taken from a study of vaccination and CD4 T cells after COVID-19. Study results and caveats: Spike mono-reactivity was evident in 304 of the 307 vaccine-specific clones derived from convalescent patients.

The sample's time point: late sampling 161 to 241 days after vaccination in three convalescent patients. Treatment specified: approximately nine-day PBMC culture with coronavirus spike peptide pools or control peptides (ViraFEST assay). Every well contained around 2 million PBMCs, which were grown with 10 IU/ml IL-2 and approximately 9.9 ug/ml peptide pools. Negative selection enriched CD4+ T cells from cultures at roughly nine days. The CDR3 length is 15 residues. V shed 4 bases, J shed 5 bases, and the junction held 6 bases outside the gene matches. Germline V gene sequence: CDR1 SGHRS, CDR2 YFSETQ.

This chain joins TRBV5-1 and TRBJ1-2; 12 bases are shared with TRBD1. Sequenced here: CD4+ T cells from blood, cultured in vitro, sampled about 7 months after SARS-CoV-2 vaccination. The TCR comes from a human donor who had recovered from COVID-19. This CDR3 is CASSPTGQGAYGYTF. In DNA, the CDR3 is TGCGCCAGCAGCCCCACGGGACAGGGGGCATATGGCTACACCTTC. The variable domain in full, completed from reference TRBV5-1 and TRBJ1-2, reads KAGVTQTPRYLIKTRGQQVTLSCSPISGHRSVSWYQQTPGQGLQFLFEYFSETQRNKGNFPGRFSGRQFSNSRSEMNVSTLELGDSALYLCASSPTGQGAYGYTFGSGTRLTVV.